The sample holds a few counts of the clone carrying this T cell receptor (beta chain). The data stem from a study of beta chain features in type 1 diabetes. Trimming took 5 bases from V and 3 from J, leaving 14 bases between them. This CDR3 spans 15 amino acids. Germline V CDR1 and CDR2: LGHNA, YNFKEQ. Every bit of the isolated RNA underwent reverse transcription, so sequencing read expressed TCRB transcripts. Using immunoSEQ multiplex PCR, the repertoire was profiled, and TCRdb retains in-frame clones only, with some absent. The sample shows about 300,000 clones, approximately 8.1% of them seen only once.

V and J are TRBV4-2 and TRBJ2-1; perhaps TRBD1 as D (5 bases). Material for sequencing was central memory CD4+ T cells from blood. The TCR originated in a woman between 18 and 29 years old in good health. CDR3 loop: CASSKLEGDYNEQFF. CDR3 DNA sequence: TGTGCCAGCAGCAAGCTAGAAGGGGACTACAATGAGCAGTTCTTC.